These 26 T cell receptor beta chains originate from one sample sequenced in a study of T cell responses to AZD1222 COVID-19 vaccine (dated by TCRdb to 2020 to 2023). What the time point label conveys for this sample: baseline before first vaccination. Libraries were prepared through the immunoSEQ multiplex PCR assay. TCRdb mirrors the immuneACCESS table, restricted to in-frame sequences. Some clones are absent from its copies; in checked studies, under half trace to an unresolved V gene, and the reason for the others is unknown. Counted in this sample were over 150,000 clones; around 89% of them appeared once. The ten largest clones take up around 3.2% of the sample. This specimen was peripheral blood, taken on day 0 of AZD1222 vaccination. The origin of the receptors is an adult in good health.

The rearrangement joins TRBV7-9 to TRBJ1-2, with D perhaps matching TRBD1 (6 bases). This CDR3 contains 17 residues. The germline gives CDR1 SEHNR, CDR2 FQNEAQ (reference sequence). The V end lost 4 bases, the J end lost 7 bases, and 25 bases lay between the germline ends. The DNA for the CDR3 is TGTGCCAGCAGCTCCCATCTCCCGGGGGGCTCAGTGGCTGGCTACACCTTC. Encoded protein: CASSSHLPGGSVAGYTF.

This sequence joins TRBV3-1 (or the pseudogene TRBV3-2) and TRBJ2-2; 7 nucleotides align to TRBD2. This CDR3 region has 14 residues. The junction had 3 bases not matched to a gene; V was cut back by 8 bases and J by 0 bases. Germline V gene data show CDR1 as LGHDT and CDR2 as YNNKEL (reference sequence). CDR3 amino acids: CASGEGSNTGELFF. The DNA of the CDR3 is TGTGCCAGCGGGGAGGGCTCGAACACCGGGGAGCTGTTTTTT.

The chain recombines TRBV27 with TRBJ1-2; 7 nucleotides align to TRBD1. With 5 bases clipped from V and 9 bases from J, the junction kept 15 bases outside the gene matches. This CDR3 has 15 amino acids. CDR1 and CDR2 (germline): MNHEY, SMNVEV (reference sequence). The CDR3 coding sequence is TGTGCCAGCAGTCCCGCCGGGACAGTAGTTACGAGCTACACCTTC. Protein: CASSPAGTVVTSYTF.

The DNA for the CDR3 is TGTGCCAGCTCACCGGACAGGGGCCAGCCCCAGCATTTT. Protein product: CASSPDRGQPQHF. The chain joins TRBV18 to TRBJ1-5; 9 nucleotides agree with TRBD1. The CDR3 runs to 13 residues. Germline lookup yields CDR1 KGHSH and CDR2 LQKENI. V was pared by 3 bases and J by 7 bases, with 1 base of the junction left unmatched.

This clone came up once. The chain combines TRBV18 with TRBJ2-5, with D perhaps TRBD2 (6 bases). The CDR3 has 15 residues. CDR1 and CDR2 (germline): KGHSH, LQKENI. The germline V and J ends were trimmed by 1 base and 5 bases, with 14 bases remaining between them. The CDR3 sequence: CASSPQDRAGETQYF. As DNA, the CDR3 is TGTGCCAGCTCACCACAAGACCGGGCGGGGGAGACCCAGTACTTC.

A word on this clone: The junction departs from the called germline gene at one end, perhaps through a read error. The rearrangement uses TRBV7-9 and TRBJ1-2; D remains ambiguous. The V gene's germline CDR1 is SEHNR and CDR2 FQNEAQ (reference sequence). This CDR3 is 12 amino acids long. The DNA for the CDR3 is TGTGCCAGCAGCCCCCGAGGGTCGCCCCCAGCCTTC. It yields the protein CASSPRGSPPAF.

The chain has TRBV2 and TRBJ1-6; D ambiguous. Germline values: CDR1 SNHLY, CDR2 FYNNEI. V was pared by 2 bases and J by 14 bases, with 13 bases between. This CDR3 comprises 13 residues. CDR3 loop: CASSENGGMALHF. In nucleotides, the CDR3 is TGTGCCAGCAGTGAAAACGGTGGGATGGCCCTCCACTTT.

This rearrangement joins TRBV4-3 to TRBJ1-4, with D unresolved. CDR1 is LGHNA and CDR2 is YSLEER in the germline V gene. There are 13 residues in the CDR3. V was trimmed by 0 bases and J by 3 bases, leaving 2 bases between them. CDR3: CASSQDSNEKLFF. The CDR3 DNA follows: TGCGCCAGCAGCCAAGATTCTAATGAAAAACTGTTTTTT.

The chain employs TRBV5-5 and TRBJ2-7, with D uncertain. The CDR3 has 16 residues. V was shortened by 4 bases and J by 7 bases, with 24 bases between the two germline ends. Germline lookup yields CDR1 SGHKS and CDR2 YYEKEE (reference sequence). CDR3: CASSPDHSTVGREQYF. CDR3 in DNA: TGTGCCAGCAGCCCGGACCACTCGACGGTAGGCAGGGAGCAGTACTTC.

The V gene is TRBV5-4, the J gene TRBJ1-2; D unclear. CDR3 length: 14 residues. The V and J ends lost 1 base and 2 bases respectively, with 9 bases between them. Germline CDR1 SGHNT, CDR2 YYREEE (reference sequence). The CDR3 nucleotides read TGTGCCAGCAGCTTGTTAGGCGGCAACTATGGCTACACCTTC. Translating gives CASSLLGGNYGYTF.

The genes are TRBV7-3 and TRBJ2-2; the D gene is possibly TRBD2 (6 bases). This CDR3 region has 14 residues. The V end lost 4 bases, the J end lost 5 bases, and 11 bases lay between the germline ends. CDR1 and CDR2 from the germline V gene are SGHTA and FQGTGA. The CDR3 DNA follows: TGTGCCAGCAGCTGGGCGGGACCTACCGGGGAGCTGTTTTTT. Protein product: CASSWAGPTGELFF.

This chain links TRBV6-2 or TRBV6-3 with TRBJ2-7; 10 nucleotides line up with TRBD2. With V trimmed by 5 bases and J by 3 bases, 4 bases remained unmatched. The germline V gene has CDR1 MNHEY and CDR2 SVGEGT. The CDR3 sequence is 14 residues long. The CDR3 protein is CASSTGTSVYEQYF. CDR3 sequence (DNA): TGTGCCAGCAGTACTGGGACTAGCGTCTACGAGCAGTACTTC.

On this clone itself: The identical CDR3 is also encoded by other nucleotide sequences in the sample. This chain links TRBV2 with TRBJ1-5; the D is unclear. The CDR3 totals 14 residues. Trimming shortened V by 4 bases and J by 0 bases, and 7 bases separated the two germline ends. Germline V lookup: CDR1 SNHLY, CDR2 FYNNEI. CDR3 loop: CASSGIYSNQPQHF. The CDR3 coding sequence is TGTGCCAGCAGTGGGATCTATAGCAATCAGCCCCAGCATTTT.

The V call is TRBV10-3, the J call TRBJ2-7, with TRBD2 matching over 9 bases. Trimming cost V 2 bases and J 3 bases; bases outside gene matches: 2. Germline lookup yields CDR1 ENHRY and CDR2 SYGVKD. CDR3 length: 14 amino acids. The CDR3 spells CAISEGGGVYEQYF. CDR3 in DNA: TGTGCCATCAGTGAGGGCGGGGGGGTCTACGAGCAGTACTTC.

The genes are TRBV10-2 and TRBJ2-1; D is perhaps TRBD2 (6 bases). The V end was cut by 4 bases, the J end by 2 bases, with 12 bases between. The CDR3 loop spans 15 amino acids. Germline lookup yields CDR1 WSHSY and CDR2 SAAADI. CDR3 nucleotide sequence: TGCGCCAGCAGTGTCTGGGCTAGCGCCTACAATGAGCAGTTCTTC. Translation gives CASSVWASAYNEQFF.

CDR3 residues: CASSPDTEGYTF. The DNA of the CDR3 is TGTGCCAGCTCACCCGATACAGAGGGCTACACCTTC. The chain has TRBV18 and TRBJ1-2; D is unresolved. Germline assignment: CDR1 KGHSH and CDR2 LQKENI. V shed 3 bases and J shed 8 bases, with 10 bases lying between them. The CDR3 has 12 amino acids.

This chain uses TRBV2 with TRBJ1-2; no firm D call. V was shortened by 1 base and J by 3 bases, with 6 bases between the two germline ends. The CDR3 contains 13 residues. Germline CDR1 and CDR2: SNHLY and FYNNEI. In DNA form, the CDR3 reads TGTGCCAGCAGTGAAGAGGCACACTATGGCTACACCTTC. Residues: CASSEEAHYGYTF.

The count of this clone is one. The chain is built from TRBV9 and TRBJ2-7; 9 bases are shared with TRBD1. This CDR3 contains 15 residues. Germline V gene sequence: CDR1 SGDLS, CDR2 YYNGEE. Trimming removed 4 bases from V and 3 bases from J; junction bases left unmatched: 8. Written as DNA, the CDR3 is TGTGCCAGCAGCCCTACAGGGGGCTCGAGCTACGAGCAGTACTTC. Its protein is CASSPTGGSSYEQYF.

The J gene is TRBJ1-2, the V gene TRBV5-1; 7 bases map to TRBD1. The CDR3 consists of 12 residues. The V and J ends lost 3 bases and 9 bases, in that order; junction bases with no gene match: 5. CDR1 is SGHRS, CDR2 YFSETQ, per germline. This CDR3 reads CASSSPGQRYTF. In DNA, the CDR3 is TGCGCCAGCAGCTCCCCGGGACAGCGCTACACCTTC.

The CDR3: CASSLGREAFF. CDR3 coding DNA: TGTGCCAGCAGCCTCGGACGGGAGGCTTTCTTT. The J gene is TRBJ1-1, the V gene TRBV14; D is uncertain. V was pared by 4 bases and J by 11 bases, with 11 bases between. There are 11 residues in the CDR3. Germline V gene data show CDR1 as SGHDN and CDR2 as FVKESK.

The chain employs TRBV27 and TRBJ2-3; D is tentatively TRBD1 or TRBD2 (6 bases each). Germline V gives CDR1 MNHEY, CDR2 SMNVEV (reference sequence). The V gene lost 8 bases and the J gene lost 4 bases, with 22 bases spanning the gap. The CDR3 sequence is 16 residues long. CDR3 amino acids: CASASWGALRADTQYF. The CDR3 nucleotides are TGTGCCAGCGCCTCCTGGGGGGCCCTCCGGGCAGATACGCAGTATTTT.

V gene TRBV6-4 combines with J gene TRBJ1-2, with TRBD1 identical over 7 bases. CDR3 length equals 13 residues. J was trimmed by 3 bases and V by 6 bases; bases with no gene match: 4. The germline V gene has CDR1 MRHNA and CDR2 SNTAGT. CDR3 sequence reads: CASSATGDYGYTF. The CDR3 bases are TGTGCCAGCAGCGCAACAGGGGACTATGGCTACACCTTC.

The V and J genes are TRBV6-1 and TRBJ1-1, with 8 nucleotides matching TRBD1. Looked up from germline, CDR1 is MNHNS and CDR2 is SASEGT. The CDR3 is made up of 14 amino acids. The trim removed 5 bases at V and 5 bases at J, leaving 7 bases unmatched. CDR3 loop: CASSFRQGATEAFF. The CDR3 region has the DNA TGTGCCAGCAGTTTTCGGCAGGGGGCAACTGAAGCTTTCTTT.

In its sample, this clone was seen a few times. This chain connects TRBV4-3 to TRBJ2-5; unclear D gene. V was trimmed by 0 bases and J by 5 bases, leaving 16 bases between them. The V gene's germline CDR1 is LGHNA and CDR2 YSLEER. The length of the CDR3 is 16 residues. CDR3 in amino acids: CASSQDVRTLGETQYF. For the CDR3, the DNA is TGCGCCAGCAGCCAAGATGTCAGGACCCTGGGGGAGACCCAGTACTTC.

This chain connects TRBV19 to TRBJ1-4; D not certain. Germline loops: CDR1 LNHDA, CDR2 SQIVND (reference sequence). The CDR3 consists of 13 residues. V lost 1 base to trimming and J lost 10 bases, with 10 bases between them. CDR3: CASSIAGSGKLFF. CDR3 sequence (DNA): TGTGCCAGTAGTATAGCTGGGAGTGGAAAACTGTTTTTT.

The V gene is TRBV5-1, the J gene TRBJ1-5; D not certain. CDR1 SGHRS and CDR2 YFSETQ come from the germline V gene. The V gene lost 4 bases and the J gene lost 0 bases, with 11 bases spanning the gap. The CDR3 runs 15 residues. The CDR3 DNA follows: TGCGCCAGCAGCACAGACGGTTATAGCAATCAGCCCCAGCATTTT. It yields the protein CASSTDGYSNQPQHF.